Listed below are T cell receptor delta chains from one sample, sequenced in a study of Vδ1+ human thymocytes. TCRdb reanalyzed the multiplex PCR reads using CATT. In the table there are under 80,000 delta-chain clones, approximately 34% of which are singletons. The sample comprised Vdelta1+ gamma-delta thymocytes from the thymus. These receptors were obtained from a boy younger than two who had congenital heart surgery. Both conserved end residues are part of each CDR3. D genes are given only for firm matches. Size is stated for part of the rows, as once, few or many counts, or as a class when the clone is expanded.

size	D	V	J	CDR3	DNA
once	.	TRDV1	TRDJ1	CALGETEFGATDKLIF	TGTGCTCTTGGGGAAACGGAGTTTGGGGCCACCGATAAACTCATCTTT
.	.	TRDV1	TRDJ1	CALGELGLLSGDTDKLIF	TGTGCTCTTGGGGAACTTGGCCTACTCAGTGGGGATACCGATAAACTCATCTTT
few	TRDD3	TRDV1	TRDJ1	CALGDPFPLGDTDKLIF	TGTGCTCTTGGGGACCCTTTCCCACTGGGGGATACCGATAAACTCATCTTT
few	.	TRDV2	TRDJ1	CACDTDIGRNKLIF	TGTGCCTGTGACACCGATATTGGGAGAAATAAACTCATCTTT
.	TRDD3	TRDV1	TRDJ1	CALGELASYSTGGYGGKLIF	TGTGCTCTTGGGGAACTAGCCTCCTACAGTACTGGGGGATACGGCGGTAAACTCATCTTT
once	TRDD2	TRDV1	TRDJ1	CALGESLGFLRASRGNKPLYTDKLIF	TGTGCTCTTGGGGAATCTCTGGGCTTCCTACGGGCGTCTCGTGGGAATAAACCACTTTACACCGATAAACTCATCTTT
.	TRDD3	TRDV1	TRDJ1	CALGELPPHGVTGGYLHTDKLIF	TGTGCTCTTGGGGAACTTCCCCCTCACGGGGTTACTGGGGGATACCTTCACACCGATAAACTCATCTTT
few	TRDD3	TRDV1	TRDJ1	CALGPLTLPLTTLLGDTYVHTDKLIF	TGTGCTCTTGGGCCCCTCACCCTTCCGCTAACTACCCTACTGGGGGATACTTATGTTCACACCGATAAACTCATCTTT
few	.	TRDV1	TRDJ1	CALGERNLGTVGGGDKLIF	TGTGCTCTTGGGGAACGTAATCTGGGTACAGTCGGTGGGGGCGATAAACTCATCTTT
few	.	TRDV1	TRDJ1	CALGELQGMLYTDKLIF	TGTGCTCTTGGGGAACTGCAGGGGATGCTATACACCGATAAACTCATCTTT
.	TRDD3	TRDV1	TRDJ1	CALGELSSLPSLGDTAIDKLIF	TGTGCTCTTGGGGAACTCTCATCCCTACCCTCATTGGGGGATACGGCGATCGATAAACTCATCTTT
few	.	TRDV1	TRDJ1	CALGVPNGIYPDKLIF	TGTGCTCTCGGGGTCCCCAACGGAATTTATCCCGATAAACTCATCTTT
few	TRDD3	TRDV1	TRDJ1	CALGEGADPTRWGIRVGTDKLIF	TGTGCTCTTGGGGAAGGGGCTGATCCTACGCGATGGGGGATACGGGTAGGCACCGATAAACTCATCTTT
.	.	TRDV1	TRDJ1	CALVRGTCTPDYGHTDKLIF	TGTGCTCTCGTCCGGGGGACCTGTACGCCGGATTATGGGCACACCGATAAACTCATCTTT
few	TRDD3	TRDV1	TRDJ1	CALGGTWGIADKLIF	TGTGCTCTTGGGGGGACCTGGGGGATAGCCGATAAACTCATCTTT
.	TRDD3	TRDV1	TRDJ1	CALGVRDDIARTGGSPYTDKLIF	TGTGCTCTTGGGGTACGAGACGACATTGCTCGTACTGGGGGATCACCGTACACCGATAAACTCATCTTT
.	TRDD3	TRDV1	TRDJ1	CALGEYVPTLQLGDTSDKLIF	TGTGCTCTTGGGGAATACGTGCCTACGTTGCAACTGGGGGATACGTCTGATAAACTCATCTTT
.	TRDD3	TRDV3	TRDJ2	CALPPGPFPPRSTGGYVLHWSLLFF	TGTGCCTTACCCCCGGGGCCCTTCCCACCACGGAGTACTGGGGGATACGTCCTTCATTGGAGTTTGCTCTTCTTT
.	.	TRDV1	TRDJ1	CALGGRGGNPNRRNKLIF	TGTGCTCTTGGGGGTAGGGGTGGGAACCCCAATCGCAGGAATAAACTCATCTTT
.	TRDD3	TRDV1	TRDJ1	CALGSPPPPNSVLGDMSLKLIF	TGTGCTCTTGGGTCGCCCCCCCCCCCTAATTCGGTACTGGGGGATATGTCATTGAAACTCATCTTT
few	TRDD3	TRDV1	TRDJ1	CALGEPSFRPTGGPEYTDKLIF	TGTGCTCTTGGGGAACCGTCCTTCCGACCCACTGGGGGTCCCGAGTACACCGATAAACTCATCTTT
few	TRDD2	TRDV1	TRDJ1	CALGGSAFLRITRGPNTDKLIF	TGTGCTCTTGGGGGGTCAGCCTTCCTACGGATCACTAGGGGACCTAACACCGATAAACTCATCTTT
.	TRDD3	TRDV1	TRDJ1	CALGEPDAGGGYALSDKLIF	TGTGCTCTTGGGGAACCCGATGCGGGGGGGGGATACGCATTGAGCGATAAACTCATCTTT
.	.	TRDV1	TRDJ1	CALGERSGSHPSRLDKLIF	TGTGCTCTTGGGGAACGTTCCGGCTCTCACCCCTCAAGGTTAGATAAACTCATCTTT
.	TRDD3	TRDV1	TRDJ1	CALGEPGLPLYWGIRGADKLIF	TGTGCTCTTGGGGAGCCAGGCCTTCCCCTGTACTGGGGGATACGGGGGGCCGATAAACTCATCTTT
medium-sized	.	TRDV2	TRDJ1	CACDNIYWVLTDKLIF	TGTGCCTGTGACAACATATACTGGGTTTTGACCGATAAACTCATCTTT
.	TRDD3	TRDV1	TRDJ1	CALGGRSSSRYWGIRDTDKLIF	TGTGCTCTTGGGGGCCGTTCCTCCTCCAGATACTGGGGGATACGGGACACCGATAAACTCATCTTT
few	TRDD3	TRDV1	TRDJ1	CALGALFLGPFTGGPPYTDKLIF	TGTGCTCTTGGGGCCCTCTTCCTAGGGCCTTTTACTGGGGGACCCCCGTACACCGATAAACTCATCTTT
.	TRDD3	TRDV1	TRDJ1	CALGVAPSFTGGQYTDKLIF	TGTGCTCTTGGGGTCGCTCCTTCCTTTACTGGGGGACAATACACCGATAAACTCATCTTT
.	.	TRDV1	TRDJ1	CALGDHTRPGCTDKLIF	TGTGCTCTTGGGGACCATACCCGCCCGGGGTGTACCGATAAACTCATCTTT
.	TRDD3	TRDV1	TRDJ1	CALGEFQHWGISYTDKLIF	TGTGCTCTTGGGGAATTCCAGCACTGGGGGATCTCGTACACCGATAAACTCATCTTT
.	.	TRDV1	TRDJ1	CALSPALGVGCTDKLIF	TGTGCTCTTTCTCCCGCCCTCGGTGTAGGTTGCACCGATAAACTCATCTTT
.	TRDD3	TRDV1	TRDJ1	CALGERLPTPWGIGRYTDKLIF	TGTGCTCTTGGGGAACGTCTCCCTACTCCCTGGGGGATAGGCCGATACACCGATAAACTCATCTTT
few	TRDD3	TRDV1	TRDJ1	CALGGISSTGGYTDKLIF	TGTGCTCTTGGGGGCATCTCTAGTACTGGGGGATACACCGATAAACTCATCTTT
.	TRDD3	TRDV1	TRDJ1	CALGERDWGLRSRPTDKLIF	TGTGCTCTTGGGGAACGAGACTGGGGGCTCCGCTCTAGACCCACCGATAAACTCATCTTT
few	TRDD3	TRDV1	TRDJ1	CALGDHWGRPYTDKLIF	TGTGCTCTTGGGGACCACTGGGGCCGACCGTACACCGATAAACTCATCTTT
few	TRDD2	TRDV1	TRDJ1	CALGDRFPPSYGVLGRLNTDKLIF	TGTGCTCTTGGGGATCGATTCCCGCCTTCCTACGGTGTACTGGGGCGGTTAAACACCGATAAACTCATCTTT
.	TRDD3	TRDV1	TRDJ1	CALGGKERLTGGGLRYTDKLIF	TGTGCTCTTGGGGGAAAGGAGAGGCTTACTGGGGGGGGCCTCCGGTACACCGATAAACTCATCTTT
once	.	TRDV1	TRDJ1	CALGELCAFLYSYPCTEYTDKLIF	TGTGCTCTTGGGGAACTTTGCGCGTTTCTGTACTCCTACCCCTGTACTGAGTACACCGATAAACTCATCTTT
.	TRDD3	TRDV1	TRDJ1	CALGASRGGPHKLIF	TGTGCTCTTGGGGCCTCCCGTGGGGGACCTCATAAACTCATCTTT
.	TRDD3	TRDV1	TRDJ1	CALGELGWVSYPYWGIRQVRNKLIF	TGTGCTCTTGGGGAACTCGGGTGGGTGTCCTACCCCTACTGGGGGATACGCCAAGTTCGAAATAAACTCATCTTT